This passage covers 29 T cell receptor beta chains from one sample sequenced in a study of human CD4 T cells and Enterobacteriaceae. The assay was immunoSEQ multiplex PCR, and TCRdb's table has in-frame clones only and misses some. The data hold about 29,000 clones, with 70% to 85% observed a single time. All CD4+ cells other than CD45RA+CCR7+CD95- naive cells were sorted as memory, over 95% pure. Sequenced sample: memory CD4+ T cells from blood. Receptors were obtained from a human donor in good health.

CDR3 sequence reads: CASSQDGLPGGPIDTQYF. The CDR3 DNA follows: TGCGCCAGCAGCCAAGATGGCCTGCCGGGAGGGCCTATAGATACGCAGTATTTT. The chain couples TRBV4-1 to TRBJ2-3; TRBD2 matches at 8 bases. The CDR3 covers 18 residues. CDR1 is MGHRA and CDR2 is YSYEKL in the germline V gene. V trimming: 0 bases; J trimming: 5 bases; junction bases outside the gene matches: 13.

J is TRBJ2-4 and V is TRBV4-1; no firm D call. The V end lost 4 bases, the J end lost 3 bases, and 7 bases lay between the germline ends. CDR1 MGHRA and CDR2 YSYEKL come from the germline V gene. This CDR3 has 13 amino acids. Here the CDR3 reads CASSPMIKNIQYF. The CDR3 bases are TGCGCCAGCAGCCCAATGATCAAAAACATTCAGTACTTC.

CDR3 DNA sequence: TGTGCCAGCAGCCTAGGGGGGGACAGCCTGAAGTTTAAAGAGACCCAGTACTTC. Its translation is CASSLGGDSLKFKETQYF. The chain carries TRBV11-1 and TRBJ2-5; D possibly matches TRBD1 or TRBD2 (7 bases each). This CDR3 is built from 18 residues. V was cut by 5 bases and J by 3 bases, with 25 bases left in between. Germline lookup yields CDR1 SGHAT and CDR2 FQDESV (reference sequence).

J is TRBJ2-3 and V is TRBV19; D is uncertain. This CDR3 is 12 amino acids long. V shed 6 bases and J shed 6 bases, with 10 bases lying between them. CDR1 and CDR2 (germline): LNHDA, SQIVND (reference sequence). The CDR3 loop is CASSRGLDTQYF. The CDR3 DNA reads as TGTGCCAGTAGCCGAGGATTGGATACGCAGTATTTT.

The chain employs TRBV19 and TRBJ2-3; TRBD2 matches 8 bases. Germline V lookup: CDR1 LNHDA, CDR2 SQIVND (reference sequence). The CDR3 is 14 residues long. The V segment lost 1 base and the J segment 7 bases; nucleotides outside the gene matches: 4. CDR3 coding DNA: TGTGCCAGTAGTATAGGACGGGAGGGAAATACGCAGTATTTT. It translates to CASSIGREGNTQYF.

The gene calls are TRBV5-5 and TRBJ2-3; TRBD2 agrees at 10 bases. This CDR3 region has 15 residues. Per germline, CDR1 SGHKS and CDR2 YYEKEE (reference sequence). V was pared by 4 bases and J by 2 bases, with 4 bases of the junction left unmatched. The CDR3 here is CASSPLAGTTDTQYF. CDR3 nucleotides: TGTGCCAGCAGCCCACTAGCGGGAACCACAGATACGCAGTATTTT.

This clone has a handful of counts. The chain combines TRBV2 with TRBJ2-3; D not resolved. The germline gives CDR1 SNHLY, CDR2 FYNNEI. This CDR3 comprises 12 residues. Trimming pared 7 bases from V and 3 bases from J, leaving 8 bases between. CDR3 residues: CASNLATDTQYF. The CDR3 bases are TGTGCCAGCAACCTGGCGACAGATACGCAGTATTTT.

V gene TRBV11-1 combines with J gene TRBJ2-5, with D possibly being TRBD2 (6 bases). CDR1 is SGHAT, CDR2 FQDESV, per germline (reference sequence). The V and J ends lost 4 bases and 4 bases respectively, with 16 bases between them. CDR3 length: 15 amino acids. This chain's CDR3 is CASSSNSLGGETQYF. CDR3 DNA: TGTGCCAGCAGCTCGAATTCCTTGGGGGGAGAGACCCAGTACTTC.

This clone showed up just once. The chain joins TRBV18 to TRBJ2-7; possible D gene TRBD1, 5 bases. The germline V gene encodes CDR1 KGHSH and CDR2 LQKENI. Trimming cost V 4 bases and J 1 base, with 11 bases left between them. The CDR3 loop spans 14 amino acids. CDR3 region: CASSRPTDSYEQYF. DNA for the CDR3: TGTGCCAGCTCACGCCCGACAGATTCCTACGAGCAGTACTTC. Together with reference TRBV18 and TRBJ2-7, the CDR3 gives the full variable domain: NAGVMQNPRHLVRRRGQEARLRCSPMKGHSHVYWYRQLPEEGLKFMVYLQKENIIDESGMPKERFSAEFPKEGPSILRIQQVVRGDSAAYFCASSRPTDSYEQYFGPGTRLTVT.

This chain links TRBV2 with TRBJ2-3; D gene ambiguous. The CDR3 sequence is 12 residues long. Germline-derived CDR1 and CDR2 are SNHLY and FYNNEI. V dropped 6 bases and J dropped 6 bases, with 10 bases sitting between them. DNA of the CDR3: TGTGCCAGCAGATCGCCTGTGGATACGCAGTATTTT. As protein: CASRSPVDTQYF.

The gene calls are TRBV11-2 and TRBJ2-7; D remains unclear. CDR3 length: 15 amino acids. In germline, CDR1 is SGHAT, CDR2 FQNNGV. Trimming took off 0 bases at V and 0 bases at J, with 9 bases between the two ends. CDR3 amino acids: CASSLDPISSYEQYF. The DNA for the CDR3 is TGTGCCAGCAGCTTAGATCCTATTAGCTCCTACGAGCAGTACTTC.

J is TRBJ1-2 and V is TRBV12-5, with D perhaps TRBD1 (6 bases). Germline V lookup: CDR1 LGHNT, CDR2 FRNRAP. V was shortened by 4 bases and J by 2 bases, with 20 bases between the two germline ends. CDR3 length: 17 amino acids. The CDR3 DNA reads as TGTGCTAGTGGTTCCACCCTTTCGGGACATCTGAACTATGGCTACACCTTC. Translating gives CASGSTLSGHLNYGYTF.

The rearrangement links TRBV6-4 to TRBJ2-5; 8 nucleotides align to TRBD2. Germline loops: CDR1 MRHNA, CDR2 SNTAGT. The CDR3 extends over 14 amino acids. The J segment lost 5 bases and the V segment lost 3 bases, leaving 5 bases of the junction unmatched. The CDR3 region is CASSEGSGSETQYF. CDR3 nucleotides: TGTGCCAGCAGTGAAGGGAGCGGGAGTGAGACCCAGTACTTC.

This clone was detected a few times. This chain joins TRBV5-6 and TRBJ1-2; a possible D gene is TRBD1 (6 bases). The CDR3 contains 14 residues. With 4 bases removed from V and 6 bases from J, the gap between germline ends came to 16 bases. Germline V gene sequence: CDR1 SGHDT, CDR2 YYEEEE. The CDR3 nucleotides are TGTGCCAGCAGCCCCGTGGGACGACAGGATGGCTACACCTTC. It translates to CASSPVGRQDGYTF.

In its sample, this clone was seen once. The chain employs TRBV6-5 and TRBJ1-2; tentatively, D is TRBD1 (5 bases). Trimming cost V 6 bases and J 8 bases, with 13 bases left between them. The CDR3 sequence is 12 residues long. Germline CDR1 MNHEY, CDR2 SVGAGI. Here the CDR3 DNA reads TGTGCCAGCAGAGGAGGGGCGGACGGCTACACCTTC. Protein product: CASRGGADGYTF.

The rearrangement joins TRBV6-1 to TRBJ2-5, with 12 nucleotides matching TRBD1. The CDR3 consists of 16 residues. V dropped 3 bases and J dropped 5; count of bases not matched to a gene: 7. CDR1 is MNHNS, CDR2 SASEGT, per germline. The CDR3 coding sequence is TGTGCCAGCAGTGACGGGGACAGGGGGCCGGGGGAGACCCAGTACTTC. This encodes CASSDGDRGPGETQYF.

The rearrangement links TRBV28 to TRBJ2-1, with 7 bases matching TRBD2. Germline lookup yields CDR1 MDHEN and CDR2 SYDVKM. The V gene end was trimmed by 6 bases and the J gene end by 0 bases; junction bases not matched to a gene: 8. The CDR3 has 16 residues. The CDR3 is CASSDRRGSSYNEQFF. Here the CDR3 DNA reads TGTGCCAGCAGCGACCGGCGGGGGAGCTCCTACAATGAGCAGTTCTTC.

V and J are TRBV18 and TRBJ1-2; a possible D gene is TRBD1 (5 bases). Germline lookup yields CDR1 KGHSH and CDR2 LQKENI. V was clipped by 4 bases and J by 4 bases, with 16 bases between them. This CDR3 is built from 15 residues. The CDR3 coding sequence is TGTGCCAGCTCACGAGCTTCCGGGGCGCTCTATGGCTACACCTTC. Protein sequence: CASSRASGALYGYTF.

The chain employs TRBV19 and TRBJ2-7, with 7 bases lining up with TRBD1. Germline CDR1 LNHDA, CDR2 SQIVND (reference sequence). The CDR3 has 14 amino acids. The trim removed 2 bases at V and 1 base at J, leaving 2 bases unmatched. CDR3 in amino acids: CASSIRQGSYEQYF. In DNA, the CDR3 is TGTGCCAGTAGTATAAGACAGGGATCCTACGAGCAGTACTTC.

This chain uses TRBV21-1 with TRBJ2-3. TRBV21-1 constitutes a pseudogene. The CDR3 is 15 residues long. CDR3 loop: CASSKEQAREDTQYF. CDR3 sequence (DNA): TGTGCCAGCAGCAAAGAACAGGCCCGGGAAGATACGCAGTATTTT.

The CDR3 DNA reads as TGCGCCAGCAGTGAATCCGGGGCTAACAATGAGCAGTTCTTC. Translating it yields CASSESGANNEQFF. The chain has TRBV10-1 and TRBJ2-1; perhaps D is TRBD1 or TRBD2 (5 bases each). V shed 3 bases and J shed 5 bases, with 11 bases lying between them. Germline-derived CDR1 and CDR2 are WNHNN and SYGVQD (reference sequence). This CDR3 is 14 amino acids long.

With regard to this clone: Other DNA sequences in the same sample also yield this CDR3. V gene TRBV5-1 combines with J gene TRBJ2-5, with 11 bases identical to TRBD2. Germline loops: CDR1 SGHRS, CDR2 YFSETQ. Trimming took 4 bases from V and 0 from J; bases not matched to a gene: 8. The CDR3 is made up of 17 amino acids. The CDR3 here is CASSPGLAVGYQETQYF. CDR3 bases: TGCGCCAGCAGCCCGGGACTAGCGGTAGGGTACCAAGAGACCCAGTACTTC.

The chain recombines TRBV28 with TRBJ2-1, with D perhaps being TRBD1 or TRBD2 (6 bases each). The CDR3 is 16 residues long. Trimming shortened V by 9 bases and J by 6 bases, and 24 bases separated the two germline ends. Looked up from germline, CDR1 is MDHEN and CDR2 is SYDVKM. CDR3 sequence: CASFTPLGGGINEQFF. CDR3 DNA: TGTGCCAGTTTTACCCCGCTCGGAGGGGGGATCAATGAGCAGTTCTTC.

The rearrangement links TRBV14 to TRBJ2-2; the D gene is possibly TRBD1 (6 bases). Germline CDR1 reads SGHDN; CDR2 reads FVKESK. CDR3 length: 14 residues. V gave up 5 bases and J gave up 7 bases, with 14 bases separating them. As DNA, the CDR3 is TGTGCCAGCAGCTTCCGGGCCAGGGGCGGGGAGCTGTTTTTT. This codes for CASSFRARGGELFF.

The rearrangement links TRBV25-1 to TRBJ2-2; 11 nucleotides agree with TRBD2. The CDR3 has 16 residues. The germline V gene has CDR1 MGHDK and CDR2 SYGVNS. The trim removed 5 bases at V and 4 bases at J, leaving 6 bases unmatched. CDR3 coding DNA: TGTGCCAGCAGTCCACCCGGGACTAGCGGCACCGGGGAGCTGTTTTTT. Translating it yields CASSPPGTSGTGELFF.

J is TRBJ2-5 and V is TRBV6-5; D ambiguous. Germline lookup yields CDR1 MNHEY and CDR2 SVGAGI. V was cut by 5 bases and J by 2 bases, with 12 bases left in between. This CDR3 contains 14 residues. Here the CDR3 DNA reads TGTGCCAGCAGTCGCCGTCCCGGGCAAGAGACCCAGTACTTC. Translating it yields CASSRRPGQETQYF.

V gene TRBV7-3 combines with J gene TRBJ2-3, with D unresolved. The CDR3 is 11 amino acids. CDR1 and CDR2 from the germline V gene are SGHTA and FQGTGA. The V end was cut by 5 bases, the J end by 4 bases, with 4 bases between. CDR3 coding DNA: TGTGCCAGCAGCCAGTCAGATACGCAGTATTTT. It is translated as CASSQSDTQYF.

The V gene is TRBV2, the J gene TRBJ1-5; 8 positions agree with TRBD1. Germline CDR1 SNHLY, CDR2 FYNNEI. Trimming at V came to 8 bases and at J to 6 bases, leaving 12 bases not matched to a gene. CDR3 length: 15 amino acids. In DNA, the CDR3 is TGTGCCAGCTCTTTTGCCGGGACAGGAGGTCAGCCCCAGCATTTT. It specifies CASSFAGTGGQPQHF. The full variable domain, with the rest looked up from reference TRBV2 and TRBJ1-5, is EPEVTQTPSHQVTQMGQEVILRCVPISNHLYFYWYRQILGQKVEFLVSFYNNEISEKSEIFDDQFSVERPDGSNFTLKIRSTKLEDSAMYFCASSFAGTGGQPQHFGDGTRLSIL.

This chain connects TRBV19 to TRBJ2-5, with 9 nucleotides matching TRBD1. V lost 3 bases to trimming and J lost 11 bases; unmatched junction nucleotides: 13. This CDR3 is built from 15 residues. CDR1 LNHDA and CDR2 SQIVND come from the germline V gene (reference sequence). The CDR3 DNA reads TGTGCCAGTAGTATTGGGTTGGGACAGGGTTATGAGCAGTACTTC. Its translation: CASSIGLGQGYEQYF.